The next 14 T cell receptor beta chains were all read from a single sample in a study of CD8+CD57+ T cells in acquired aplastic anemia. Investigators profiled TCR beta VDJ and CDR3 from genomic DNA template. Via MiXCR, TCRdb re-called the reads, giving one row per CDR3 protein. The table shows approximately 200,000 distinct CDR3 sequences, with under 65% occurring only once. The sequenced sample was sorted CD4+, CD8+, or CD8+CD57+ T cells (not recorded which) from PBMCs. These receptors all stem from a human donor in good health.

V is TRBV7-3 and J is TRBJ2-3, with D possibly being TRBD1 (6 bases). The V gene's germline CDR1 is SGHTA and CDR2 FQGTGA. Trimming removed 2 bases at V and 6 bases at J, with 12 bases between. This CDR3 spans 14 amino acids. CDR3 residues: CASSLSAGVDTQYF. The DNA for the CDR3 is TGTGCCAGCAGCTTATCAGCAGGGGTCGATACGCAGTATTTT.

V and J are TRBV10-3 and TRBJ2-7; 8 bases are a match to TRBD1. CDR1 is ENHRY, CDR2 SYGVKD, per germline. Trimming at V came to 6 bases and at J to 7 bases, leaving 8 bases not matched to a gene. The CDR3 consists of 13 residues. CDR3 sequence (DNA): TGTGCCATCAGCTCGGACAGGGCGGGTGAGCAGTACTTC. Protein sequence: CAISSDRAGEQYF.

The rearrangement links TRBV14 to TRBJ1-6; TRBD1 matches at 7 bases. This CDR3 is 16 amino acids long. The germline gives CDR1 SGHDN, CDR2 FVKESK. J lost 14 bases, V lost 0 bases, and 13 bases had no gene match. The CDR3 sequence: CASSQDSWDSQSALHF. The CDR3 coding sequence is TGTGCCAGCAGCCAAGACTCGTGGGACAGTCAATCAGCCCTCCACTTT.

The J gene is TRBJ1-2, the V gene TRBV5-6; possible D gene TRBD1, 6 bases. CDR1 is SGHDT, CDR2 YYEEEE, per germline. CDR3 length: 13 residues. The V end lost 4 bases, the J end lost 6 bases, and 13 bases lay between the germline ends. CDR3 in amino acids: CASSIGQPHGYTF. CDR3 bases: TGTGCCAGCAGCATCGGACAGCCACATGGCTACACCTTC.

This chain links TRBV20-1 with TRBJ2-7; TRBD2 might be the D (7 bases). The CDR3 is made up of 13 amino acids. Germline CDR1 DFQATT, CDR2 SNEGSKA (reference sequence). Trimming left V 3 bases short and J 1 base short, with 10 bases between. In DNA form, the CDR3 reads TGCAGTGCTAGCGGGGGGCCATCCTACGAGCAGTACTTC. It is translated as CSASGGPSYEQYF.

The chain uses TRBV15 and TRBJ2-7; D call uncertain. This CDR3 region has 13 residues. Germline values: CDR1 LNHNV, CDR2 YYDKDF (reference sequence). The V end lost 3 bases, the J end lost 4 bases, and 10 bases lay between the germline ends. CDR3 residues: CATSSLGGYEQYF. The CDR3 region has the DNA TGTGCCACCAGCAGCTTGGGCGGATACGAGCAGTACTTC.

Comment on this clonotype: Mismatch with germline at one junction end may stem from a read error. The gene calls are TRBV24-1 and TRBJ2-1; D may be TRBD2 (7 bases). Germline V gives CDR1 KGHDR, CDR2 SFDVKD. The CDR3 totals 15 residues. The CDR3 spells CATKGGGSSHNEQFF. CDR3 sequence (DNA): TGTGCCACCAAGGGGGGGGGGAGCTCCCACAATGAGCAGTTCTTC.

This rearrangement joins TRBV7-9 to TRBJ2-7; 10 nucleotides line up with TRBD1. Germline CDR1 reads SEHNR; CDR2 reads FQNEAQ (reference sequence). After removal of 5 bases from V and 6 bases from J, the junction contained 10 bases not matched to a gene. CDR3 size: 15 residues. The DNA of the CDR3 is TGTGCCAGCAGCCGGCCCGGGACAGGGGTCTTCGAGCAGTACTTC. Its protein product is CASSRPGTGVFEQYF.

This chain uses TRBV19 with TRBJ2-7, with a weak D call TRBD2 (6 bases). V was pared by 4 bases and J by 7 bases, with 11 bases between. The germline V gene has CDR1 LNHDA and CDR2 SQIVND (reference sequence). The length of the CDR3 is 12 residues. The CDR3 DNA is TGTGCCAGTAGTAGCGGGGCCGGGGAGCAGTACTTC. Amino acids: CASSSGAGEQYF. The variable domain in full, with the rest retrieved from reference TRBV19 and TRBJ2-7, is DGGITQSPKYLFRKEGQNVTLSCEQNLNHDAMYWYRQDPGQGLRLIYYSQIVNDFQKGDIAEGYSVSREKKESFPLTVTSAQKNPTAFYLCASSSGAGEQYFGPGTRLTVT.

This clonotype was detected only once. Given a much more abundant clone one base away, this may be a read error. The chain uses TRBV4-1 and TRBJ1-1, with D uncertain. V lost 0 bases to trimming and J lost 1 base, with 9 bases between them. Germline CDR1 MGHRA, CDR2 YSYEKL. CDR3 length equals 15 residues. CDR3 protein: CASSQDAVENTEAFF. CDR3 in DNA: TGCGCCAGCAGCCAAGATGCGGTGGAGAACACTGAAGCTTTCTTT.

In its sample, this clonotype was seen a few times. V usage is TRBV12-3 or TRBV12-4 and J usage is TRBJ1-5; D remains ambiguous. The CDR3 contains 13 residues. Trimming removed 3 bases from V and 3 bases from J, with 6 bases in between. The CDR3 loop is CASSFGTNQPQHF. For the CDR3, the DNA is TGTGCCAGCAGTTTCGGTACCAATCAGCCCCAGCATTTT.

In this sample, this clonotype turned up many times. A read error may account for a junction end that differs from germline. J is TRBJ2-5 and V is TRBV7-7; TRBD2 is a possible D gene (5 bases). Germline CDR1 SSHAT, CDR2 FNYEAQ (reference sequence). The CDR3 extends over 14 amino acids. The CDR3 loop reads CASSLFVSDETQYF. The DNA of the CDR3 is TGTGCTAGCAGCTTATTTGTTAGCGACGAGACCCAGTACTTC.

A few counts support this clonotype. The rearrangement joins TRBV7-2 to TRBJ2-7, with 10 bases identical to TRBD2. Germline lookup yields CDR1 SGHTA and CDR2 FQGNSA. V shed 4 bases and J 0 bases; nucleotides not matched to a gene: 9. CDR3 size: 17 residues. CDR3 bases: TGTGCCAGCAGCTCAACAGCCGGGACTAGCGTCTCCTACGAGCAGTACTTC. Its translation: CASSSTAGTSVSYEQYF.

The gene calls are TRBV24-1 and TRBJ2-1, with D hard to call. Germline values: CDR1 KGHDR, CDR2 SFDVKD. The CDR3 is 14 residues long. V lost 4 bases, J lost 7 bases, and 13 bases lay in between. The DNA of the CDR3 is TGTGCCACCAGTGACCACAAAGAACTTAATGAGCAGTTCTTC. Its translation is CATSDHKELNEQFF.